The 9 T cell receptor beta chains given below trace back to one sample, sequenced in a study of human T cells and chemical hapten exposure. Time point in this sample: patch test 1, 2 weeks after DPC sensitization. As for treatment: therapeutic diphenylcyclopropenone sensitization with weekly scalp DPC. TCRdb re-derived calls from the RACE reads in MiXCR, one entry per CDR3 protein. The sample includes around 340,000 distinct CDR3 sequences, about 7% of them seen just once. The specimen was whole blood, collected in connection with sensitization to the hapten diphenylcyclopropenone (DPC). The origin of the receptors is a woman between 18 and 29 years old with alopecia areata. Some clones in this sample may be carry-over from other donors' samples.

This clonotype was seen many times. CDR3 in DNA: TGTGCCAGCAGCCAAAGGGACGGGATCTACGAGCAGTACTTC. Protein: CASSQRDGIYEQYF. The chain combines TRBV14 with TRBJ2-7; the D gene could be TRBD1 or TRBD2 (5 bases each). The CDR3 is 14 residues long. Germline V lookup: CDR1 SGHDN, CDR2 FVKESK. V lost 2 bases to trimming and J lost 3 bases, with 11 bases between them.

This clonotype has ten or more counts. CDR3 sequence: CASSLGAGGYGYTF. For the CDR3, the DNA is TGTGCCAGCAGCTTAGGCGCAGGGGGCTATGGCTACACCTTC. The chain carries TRBV11-2 and TRBJ1-2; 7 bases fit TRBD1. V shed 1 base, J shed 4 bases, and the junction held 3 bases outside the gene matches. CDR1 and CDR2 from the germline V gene are SGHAT and FQNNGV. The length of the CDR3 is 14 residues.

The V and J genes are TRBV12-3 or TRBV12-4 and TRBJ1-4; a possible D gene is TRBD1 (6 bases). V was shortened by 6 bases and J by 3 bases, with 11 bases between the two germline ends. The CDR3 is made up of 14 amino acids. CDR3 loop: CASRVDSPNEKLFF. DNA of the CDR3: TGTGCCAGCAGGGTGGACAGTCCTAATGAAAAACTGTTTTTT.

The table lists this clonotype with a few counts. V usage is TRBV4-3 and J usage is TRBJ1-2, with D unresolved. CDR3 size: 18 residues. V was cut by 0 bases and J by 6 bases, with 23 bases left in between. Germline V gene sequence: CDR1 LGHNA, CDR2 YSLEER. Here the CDR3 reads CASSQEIGSDQFRDGYTF. In nucleotides, the CDR3 is TGCGCCAGCAGCCAAGAGATAGGGTCAGATCAGTTCCGGGATGGCTACACCTTC.

This clonotype was detected many times. This chain links TRBV25-1 with TRBJ2-6; D not resolved. Per germline, CDR1 MGHDK and CDR2 SYGVNS. V was cut by 4 bases and J by 4 bases, with 14 bases left in between. The CDR3 spans 16 residues. This CDR3 is CASSASVVWGANVLTF. The CDR3 nucleotides are TGTGCCAGCAGTGCTTCGGTCGTATGGGGGGCCAACGTCCTGACTTTC.

This clonotype turned up a few times. The genes are TRBV4-2 and TRBJ1-1, with D hard to call. The CDR3 extends over 15 amino acids. Germline V gives CDR1 LGHNA, CDR2 YNFKEQ. V lost 1 base and J 1 base, leaving 10 bases between the germline ends. CDR3: CASSQVGGKNTEAFF. DNA for the CDR3: TGTGCCAGCAGCCAAGTGGGAGGTAAGAACACTGAAGCTTTCTTT.

The chain joins TRBV12-3 or TRBV12-4 to TRBJ2-5, with 13 bases that match TRBD2. CDR3 length: 16 residues. The V segment lost 2 bases and the J segment 7 bases; nucleotides outside the gene matches: 7. This chain's CDR3 is CASSLFGTSGEGTQYF. For the CDR3, the DNA is TGTGCCAGCAGTTTATTCGGGACTAGCGGGGAGGGGACCCAGTACTTC.

Comment on this clonotype: This may come from a read error, since a much larger clone is one base off. This sequence joins TRBV10-1 and TRBJ2-2; tentatively, D is TRBD2 (7 bases). This CDR3 has 18 amino acids. V lost 8 bases, J lost 4 bases, and 26 bases lay in between. Germline CDR1 is WNHNN and CDR2 is SYGVQD (reference sequence). DNA for the CDR3: TGCGCCAGCCCTGCTTCACGGGGGGCGCTGCGTGGCACCGGGGAGCTGTTTTTT. Residues: CASPASRGALRGTGELFF.

This clonotype has only a few counts. This chain connects TRBV20-1 to TRBJ2-7, with TRBD1 as a possible D gene (5 bases). Trimming cost V 0 bases and J 5 bases, with 17 bases left between them. Germline V gene sequence: CDR1 DFQATT, CDR2 SNEGSKA (reference sequence). The CDR3 sequence is 15 residues long. In DNA form, the CDR3 reads TGCAGTGCTAGAGATCTCGGCAGGGCTTCCAACGAGCAGTACTTC. Residues: CSARDLGRASNEQYF.